This TCR beta chain was sequenced for a study of early T cells in non-severe SARS-CoV-2 infection. Germline V gene lookup returns CDR1 KGHSH and CDR2 LQKENI. V was clipped by 3 bases and J by 0 bases, with 14 bases between them. CDR3 size: 16 residues. Separate cDNA molecules each had unique molecular identifiers attached to them. TCRdb ran MiXCR on the 5' RACE reads and lists one entry per CDR3 protein. Of 64,000 or so distinct CDR3 sequences listed, approximately 10% were seen once; the top ten hold 2.9%. This clonotype has only one observation. Material: whole blood, obtained at baseline. The chain employs TRBV18 and TRBJ1-2; no reliable D call. The clonotype originates from an adult who was a healthcare worker with PCR-confirmed SARS-CoV-2 infection or an uninfected control (not recorded which). In nucleotides, the CDR3 is TGTGCCAGCTCACCTCGCTCCCAGGTAGCTAACTATGGCTACACCTTC. Its protein is CASSPRSQVANYGYTF. Looking up the rest from reference TRBV18 and TRBJ1-2 gives the full variable domain: NAGVMQNPRHLVRRRGQEARLRCSPMKGHSHVYWYRQLPEEGLKFMVYLQKENIIDESGMPKERFSAEFPKEGPSILRIQQVVRGDSAAYFCASSPRSQVANYGYTFGSGTRLTVV.